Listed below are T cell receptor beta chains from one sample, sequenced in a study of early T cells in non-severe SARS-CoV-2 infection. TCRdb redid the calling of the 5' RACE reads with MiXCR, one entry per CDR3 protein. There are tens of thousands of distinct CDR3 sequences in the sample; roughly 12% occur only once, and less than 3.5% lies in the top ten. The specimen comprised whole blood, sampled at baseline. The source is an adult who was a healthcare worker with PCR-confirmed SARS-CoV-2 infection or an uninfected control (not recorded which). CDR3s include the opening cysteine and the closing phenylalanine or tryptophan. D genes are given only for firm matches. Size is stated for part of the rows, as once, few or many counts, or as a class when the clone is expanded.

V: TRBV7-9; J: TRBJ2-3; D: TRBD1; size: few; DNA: TGTGCCAGCAGCACCCTGCCGGGACAGGGGGCAGATACGCAGTATTTT; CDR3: CASSTLPGQGADTQYF
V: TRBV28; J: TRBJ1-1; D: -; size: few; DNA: TGTGCCAGCAGTCCACCGCCAGGGCATTACACTGAAGCTTTCTTT; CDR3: CASSPPPGHYTEAFF
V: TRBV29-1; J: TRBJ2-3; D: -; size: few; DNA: TGCAGCGCCCCCGGGGGACCCAAGCCAGGGCCAGATACGCAGTATTTT; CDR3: CSAPGGPKPGPDTQYF
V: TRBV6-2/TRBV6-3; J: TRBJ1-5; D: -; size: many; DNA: TGTGCCAGCAGTTACACGCAGGTGGGCAATCAGCCCCAGCATTTT; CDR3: CASSYTQVGNQPQHF
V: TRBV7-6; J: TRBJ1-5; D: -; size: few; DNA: TGTGCCAGCAGCTTAGCGCGCGGCGGCCCCCAGCATTTT; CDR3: CASSLARGGPQHF
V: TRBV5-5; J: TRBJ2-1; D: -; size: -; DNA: TGTGCCAGCAGCTTGGAAACCGGTTGGAATGAGCAGTTCTTC; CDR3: CASSLETGWNEQFF
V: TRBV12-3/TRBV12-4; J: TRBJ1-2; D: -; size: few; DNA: TGTGCCAGCAGTTTAAATCAAAACTATGGCTACACCTTC; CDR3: CASSLNQNYGYTF
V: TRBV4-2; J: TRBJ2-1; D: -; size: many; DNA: TGTGCCAGCAGCCATGGACAAATAGAAGTGTTCGGTGAGCAGTTCTTC; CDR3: CASSHGQIEVFGEQFF
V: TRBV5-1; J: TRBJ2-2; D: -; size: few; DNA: TGCGCCAGCAGCTCAGATCCAGGGGGGACGAACACCGGGGAGCTGTTTTTT; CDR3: CASSSDPGGTNTGELFF
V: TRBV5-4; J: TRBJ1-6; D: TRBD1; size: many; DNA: TGTGCCAGCAGCTCGGGACAGGCGGCTTCACCCCTCCACTTT; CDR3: CASSSGQAASPLHF
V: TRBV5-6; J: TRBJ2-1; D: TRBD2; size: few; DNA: TGTGCCAGCAGCTTTTCCCCTGGGGGGGAACCGGAAAGATTC; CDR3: CASSFSPGGEPERF
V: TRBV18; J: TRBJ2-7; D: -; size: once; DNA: TGTGCCAGCTTATCTCCAGGGAACGAGCAGTACTTC; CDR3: CASLSPGNEQYF
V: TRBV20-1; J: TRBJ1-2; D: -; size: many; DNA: TGCAGTACCTGGACAGAAACTAACTATGGCTACACCTTC; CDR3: CSTWTETNYGYTF
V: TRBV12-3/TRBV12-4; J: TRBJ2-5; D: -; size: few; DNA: TGTGCCAGCAGTTTCTCTTCCAGGGGAGAGACCCAGTACTTC; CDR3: CASSFSSRGETQYF
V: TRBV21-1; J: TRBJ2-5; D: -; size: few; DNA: TGTGCCAGCAGCAAACCTAGCGGGGGCCAAGAGACCCAGTACTTC; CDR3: CASSKPSGGQETQYF
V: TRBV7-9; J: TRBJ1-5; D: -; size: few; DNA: TGTGCCAGCAGCAAAGGGGATCAGCCCCAGCATTTT; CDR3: CASSKGDQPQHF
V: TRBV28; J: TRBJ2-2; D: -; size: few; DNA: TGTGCCAGCAGTTTGCAAGCTGCCGGGGAGCTGTTTTTT; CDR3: CASSLQAAGELFF
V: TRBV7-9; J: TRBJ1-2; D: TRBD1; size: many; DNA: TGTGCCAGCAGCCGACAGGGGGGTAACTATGGCTACACCTTC; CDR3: CASSRQGGNYGYTF
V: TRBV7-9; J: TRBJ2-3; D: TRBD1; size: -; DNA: TGTGCCAGCAGTTACAGGGGGCGGTTAACAGATACGCAGTATTTT; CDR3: CASSYRGRLTDTQYF
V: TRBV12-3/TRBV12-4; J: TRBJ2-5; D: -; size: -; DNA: TGTGCCAGCGCCCCCATCCCGATCGGAGGGGAGACCCAGTACTTC; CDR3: CASAPIPIGGETQYF
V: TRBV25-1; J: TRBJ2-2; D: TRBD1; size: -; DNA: TGTGCCAGCAGTGAATTTCAGGGGGCCGGGGAGCTGTTTTTT; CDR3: CASSEFQGAGELFF
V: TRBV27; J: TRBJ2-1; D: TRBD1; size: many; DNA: TGTGCCAGCAGCCGCACGGGACAGGTATACAATGAGCAGTTCTTC; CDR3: CASSRTGQVYNEQFF
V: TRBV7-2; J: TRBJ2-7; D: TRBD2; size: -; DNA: TGTGCCAGCAGCTTGGGACTAGCACTGCCTTACGAGCAGTACTTC; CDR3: CASSLGLALPYEQYF
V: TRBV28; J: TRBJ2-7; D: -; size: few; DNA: TGTGCCAGCAGTTATCCGGGACACAGCTACGAGCAGTACTTC; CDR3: CASSYPGHSYEQYF
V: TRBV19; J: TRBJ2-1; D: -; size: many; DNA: TGTGCCAGTGTAGGTAGAGGGACACCCTCTAACAATGAGCAGTTCTTC; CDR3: CASVGRGTPSNNEQFF
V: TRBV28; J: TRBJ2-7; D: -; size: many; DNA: TGTGCCAGCAGTTTCCCCGGGGGACCCTACGAGCAGTACTTC; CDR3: CASSFPGGPYEQYF
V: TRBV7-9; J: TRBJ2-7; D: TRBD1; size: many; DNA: TGTGCCAGCAGCCCCCGTCCCCCCCGGGACAGGGCCCACGAGCAGTACTTC; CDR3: CASSPRPPRDRAHEQYF
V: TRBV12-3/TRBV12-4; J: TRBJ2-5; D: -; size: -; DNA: TGTGCCAGCACGGCTAGCCTCCGGCAAGAGACCCAGTACTTC; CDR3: CASTASLRQETQYF
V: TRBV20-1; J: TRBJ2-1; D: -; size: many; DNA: TGCAGTGCCCCCAGAGACGAGTCCCTCAGCGAGCAGTTCTTC; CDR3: CSAPRDESLSEQFF
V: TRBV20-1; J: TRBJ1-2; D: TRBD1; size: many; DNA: TGCAGTGCTAGAGATAGGCCCGAGGGACAGGGGCCCGGCTATGGCTACACCTTC; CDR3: CSARDRPEGQGPGYGYTF
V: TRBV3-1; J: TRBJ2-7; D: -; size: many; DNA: TGTGCCAGCAGCCCACAGGGTAGGAAAAGCTCCTACGAGCAGTACTTC; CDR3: CASSPQGRKSSYEQYF
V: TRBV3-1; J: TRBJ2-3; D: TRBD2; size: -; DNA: TGTGCCAGCAGGGGACTAGCGGTACCAGATACGCAGTATTTT; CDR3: CASRGLAVPDTQYF
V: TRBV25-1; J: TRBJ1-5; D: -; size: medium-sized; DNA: TGTGCCAGCAGTGACGGGGGTCAGCCCCAGCATTTT; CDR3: CASSDGGQPQHF
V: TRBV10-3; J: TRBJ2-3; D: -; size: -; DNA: TGTGCCATCAGGAAAACGGGGGCTTCAGATACGCAGTATTTT; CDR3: CAIRKTGASDTQYF
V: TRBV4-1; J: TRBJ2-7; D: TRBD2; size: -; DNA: TGCGCCAGCAGCCGAAGCCCTAGCGGGGTTTCCTACGAGCAGTACTTC; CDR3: CASSRSPSGVSYEQYF
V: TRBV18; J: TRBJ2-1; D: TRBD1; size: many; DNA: TGTGCCAGCTCACCCGGGACAGTCAACAATGAGCAGTTCTTC; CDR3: CASSPGTVNNEQFF
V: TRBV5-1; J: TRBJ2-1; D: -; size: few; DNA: TGCGCCAGCAGCCCCGGGGGACCCCTCCGCGATGAGCAGTTCTTC; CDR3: CASSPGGPLRDEQFF
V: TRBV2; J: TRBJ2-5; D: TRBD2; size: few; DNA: TGTGCCAGCAGCCTCTCGGGACTAGGGGAGACCCAGTACTTC; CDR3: CASSLSGLGETQYF
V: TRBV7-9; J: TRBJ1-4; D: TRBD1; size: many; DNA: TGTGCCAGCAGCTCACAAGGACAGGTCGGTGAAAAACTGTTTTTT; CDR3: CASSSQGQVGEKLFF
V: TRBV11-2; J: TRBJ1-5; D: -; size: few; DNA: TGTGCCAGCAGCTTGGGGGCGAATCAGCCCCAGCATTTT; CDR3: CASSLGANQPQHF
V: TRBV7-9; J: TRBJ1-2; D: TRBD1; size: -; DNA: TGTGCCAGCAGCTCGGGACAGCGAGACTATGGCTACACCTTC; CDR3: CASSSGQRDYGYTF